The clone carrying this TCR beta chain was counted a few times. Its target is unknown. The investigators reverse transcribed all of the isolated RNA, so they sequenced expressed TCRB transcripts. For naive, central memory and regulatory T cell samples, reads averaged approximately 3.6 million. Some clones are missing from TCRdb's copy, which holds only in-frame ones; the method was immunoSEQ multiplex PCR. The sample shows almost 350,000 clones, 9.3% of them seen only once. The data were taken from a study of beta chain features in type 1 diabetes. The study, taken as a whole, reports: Across patients, naive, central memory and Treg TCRB repertoires exhibited apparently greater similarity than was observed across healthy donors. When Type 1 diabetes patients were examined, their TCRB CDR3s proved moderately but significantly shorter in all four CD4+ subsets.

Purity (above 95%) was reached by all sorted populations. V lost 0 bases, J lost 3 bases, and 12 bases lay in between. CDR1 and CDR2 from the germline V gene are ENHRY and SYGVKD. The CDR3 is 16 residues long. This TCR derives from a young man with type 1 diabetes. The sample consisted of central memory CD4+ T cells from blood. V and J are TRBV10-3 and TRBJ2-1; tentatively, D is TRBD1 (6 bases). For the CDR3, the DNA is TGTGCCATCAGTGAGTCTGCAGGGGATTTCTACAATGAGCAGTTCTTC. It is translated as CAISESAGDFYNEQFF.